The clone carrying this T cell receptor (beta chain) has a handful of counts. Its antigen is unidentified. This specimen comes from a study of blood T cells in healthy people across ages. Trimming stripped 4 bases from V and 5 bases from J, with 15 bases between. CDR1 and CDR2 (germline): SGHNT, YYREEE (reference sequence). The CDR3 covers 14 residues. Primed by a sample-barcoded 5' primer and a J-beta primer mix, a second PCR proceeded for roughly 7 to 11 cycles. TCRdb independently ran MiXCR on the 5' RACE reads; one entry per CDR3 protein. The sample lists around 1,000,000 distinct CDR3 sequences, 35% to 40% seen once, with roughly 13% in the top ten. Total RNA amounts of at least 6 micrograms were extracted per sample. Regarding the study as a whole: It was the long-lived donors that had more naive CD4+ cells and higher diversity than aged donors.

Sample: blood. V is TRBV5-4 and J is TRBJ1-2; no definite D call. The TCR sequence derives from a man aged 18 to 30 in good health. The CDR3 reads CASSPPGGSYGYTF. For the CDR3, the DNA is TGTGCCAGCAGCCCACCGGGCGGGTCGTATGGCTACACCTTC.